The 14 T cell receptor beta chains below all came from one sample that was sequenced in a study of T cells expressing NK-cell markers. TCRdb reprocessed the 5' RACE reads and reports one entry per CDR3 protein, with no DNA. This listing includes roughly 380,000 distinct CDR3 sequences. Material for sequencing was blood T cells: a sorted CD56 or NKG2C T cell subset, CD4+ or CD8+ T cells, or bulk PBMC T cells (not recorded which). These receptors all stem from a man aged 18-70 years in good health.

This chain uses TRBV19 with TRBJ1-1; TCRdb lists TRBD1, though no DNA is available to test this call. CDR1 and CDR2 from the germline V gene are LNHDA and SQIVND (reference sequence). The CDR3 has 14 residues. CDR3 loop: CASSIMGQRTVAFF. The full variable domain, its missing parts supplied by reference TRBV19 and TRBJ1-1, is DGGITQSPKYLFRKEGQNVTLSCEQNLNHDAMYWYRQDPGQGLRLIYYSQIVNDFQKGDIAEGYSVSREKKESFPLTVTSAQKNPTAFYLCASSIMGQRTVAFFGQGTRLTVV.

The chain has TRBV20-1 and TRBJ2-1; no DNA is available, so the TRBD2 call from TCRdb remains unchecked. CDR1 is DFQATT, CDR2 SNEGSKA, per germline (reference sequence). This CDR3 has 16 amino acids. The CDR3 here is CSAARLAGAEYNEQFF.

This chain uses TRBV6-1 with TRBJ1-6; TCRdb names TRBD1, which stays unverified in the absence of DNA. This CDR3 is 15 amino acids long. Germline CDR1 and CDR2: MNHNS and SASEGT. The CDR3 is CASSETGFPDSPLHF.

The genes are TRBV3-1 and TRBJ1-2; with no DNA, the TCRdb D assignment of TRBD1 cannot be verified. Germline V gene data show CDR1 as LGHDT and CDR2 as YNNKEL (reference sequence). The CDR3 length is 17 residues. The CDR3 spells CASSQGYRGTGNYGYTF.

The chain recombines TRBV6-1 with TRBJ1-2; TCRdb proposes TRBD1, but this gene call is untestable without DNA. The CDR3 has 13 amino acids. CDR1 MNHNS and CDR2 SASEGT come from the germline V gene. The CDR3 sequence is CASSTMTGVGYTF.

CDR3 sequence reads: CSGVAASFNQPQHF. The genes are TRBV20-1 and TRBJ1-5. This CDR3 is 14 amino acids long. Germline-derived CDR1 and CDR2 are DFQATT and SNEGSKA (reference sequence).

The V and J genes are TRBV6-5 and TRBJ2-5; TCRdb picks TRBD2, but there is no DNA to check that call. The germline V gene has CDR1 MNHEY and CDR2 SVGAGI. The CDR3 length is 17 residues. CDR3 in amino acids: CASSYSASGGAGETQYF.

The CDR3 reads CASSEGLADINEQFF. This rearrangement joins TRBV18 to TRBJ2-1; there is no DNA to check the TCRdb D call of TRBD2. The germline V gene encodes CDR1 KGHSH and CDR2 LQKENI. The CDR3 contains 15 residues.

V usage is TRBV5-1 and J usage is TRBJ2-2. Germline assignment: CDR1 SGHRS and CDR2 YFSETQ. CDR3 length equals 16 residues. CDR3 residues: CASSLGGTRATGELFF.

The chain links TRBV2 to TRBJ2-7; TCRdb reports TRBD1, a call that lacks DNA to check it against. Germline loops: CDR1 SNHLY, CDR2 FYNNEI. This CDR3 contains 12 residues. The CDR3 spells CARQGRDYEQYF.

The chain links TRBV28 to TRBJ2-7; the TRBD1 assignment by TCRdb is unverifiable without DNA. The CDR3 runs 14 residues. CDR1 is MDHEN, CDR2 SYDVKM, per germline. The CDR3 protein is CASSLGQGADEQYF.

V is TRBV3-1 and J is TRBJ2-3; checking the TCRdb D call of TRBD2 is not possible without DNA. This CDR3 contains 15 residues. CDR1 and CDR2 from the germline V gene are LGHDT and YNNKEL (reference sequence). CDR3 in amino acids: CASSVAGGTTDTQYF.

The J gene is TRBJ1-2, the V gene TRBV12-3 or TRBV12-4; TCRdb picks TRBD1, but there is no DNA to check that call. CDR3 length: 15 residues. The CDR3 sequence is CASSSQGTVVYGYTF.

This CDR3 is CSAPGRGHDEQFF. This sequence joins TRBV20-1 and TRBJ2-1; the D call of TRBD1 rests on TCRdb alone, since no DNA is present to check it. CDR3 length: 13 amino acids. Germline CDR1 and CDR2: DFQATT and SNEGSKA (reference sequence).